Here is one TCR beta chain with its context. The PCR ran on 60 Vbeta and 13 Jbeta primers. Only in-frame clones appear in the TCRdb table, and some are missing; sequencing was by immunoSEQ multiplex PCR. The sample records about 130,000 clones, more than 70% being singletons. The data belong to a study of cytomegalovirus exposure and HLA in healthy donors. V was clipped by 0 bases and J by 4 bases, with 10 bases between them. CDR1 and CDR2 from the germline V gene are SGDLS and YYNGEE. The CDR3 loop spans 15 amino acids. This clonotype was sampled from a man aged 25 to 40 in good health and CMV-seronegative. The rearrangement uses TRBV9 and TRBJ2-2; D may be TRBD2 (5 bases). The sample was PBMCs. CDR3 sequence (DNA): TGTGCCAGCAGCGTAGACGGAGGTAGCACCGGGGAGCTGTTTTTT. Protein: CASSVDGGSTGELFF. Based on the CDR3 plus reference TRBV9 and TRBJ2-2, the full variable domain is DSGVTQTPKHLITATGQRVTLRCSPRSGDLSVYWYQQSLDQGLQFLIQYYNGEERAKGNILERFSAQQFPDLHSELNLSSLELGDSALYFCASSVDGGSTGELFFGEGSRLTVL.